This record concerns one T cell receptor (beta chain) sequence. Its antigen is unknown. No per-base quality is available; no much larger clone lies one base away. The record originates from a study of blood T cell repertoires in COVID-19 (dated by TCRdb to about 2020). Broadly, across the study: Samples covering the acute and convalescent phases of COVID-19 were provided by collaborators in the United States, Italy and Spain. The material from the prospective study consisted of cDNA or gDNA derived from T cells, B-cell-depleted T cells, or PBMCs. A de-identified subject ID, COVID-19 status, age in years and sex were almost always included in the sample metadata. The dataset comprised deeply sampled blood TCRbeta repertoires from subjects exposed to, actively infected with, or recovered from COVID-19. The samples were drawn from two sources: the first 160 participants of the ongoing ImmuneRACE study, and 1,000 to 1,500 subjects contributed by 6 global collaborators. Where HLA class I and class II types were available, the types were taken from metadata supplied by the sample provider, not from assay-based typing. The repertoires were released in a freely available public database intended as a resource for research on the immune response to SARS-CoV-2.

Collaborating institutions collected whole blood in K2EDTA tubes following their own protocols. Collaborator samples were shipped for TCRbeta analysis as frozen whole blood, isolated PBMCs, or DNA extracted from either sample type. Trimming costs V 3 bases and J 0 bases, and their ends lie 9 bases apart. The CDR3, from cysteine to phenylalanine, totals 15 residues. Just CDR3 DNA is preserved here, 45 bases in frame from base 1. As encoded in the germline V gene, CDR1 is MRHNA while CDR2 is SNTAGT. Summary of the overall study and its limitations: The amount of clinical and demographic metadata varied by source and participant and was provided uncurated.

TCRbeta CDR3 regions were amplified from genomic DNA using the immunoSEQ Assay, a bias-controlled multiplex PCR. Per the authors' processing: The number of nucleated cells in each sample was estimated from the amplification of reference gene primers within the assay. To quantify the absolute abundance of each unique TCRbeta CDR3 rearrangement, sequence reads were collapsed and filtered. For each sample, productive Simpson clonality was calculated as the square root of Simpson's diversity index across productive rearrangements. Held by TCRdb, this immuneACCESS table contains in-frame sequences only and omits some clones. Under half of the omission traces to an unresolved V gene where checked; the cause of the rest is unknown. The DNA gave D and trimming, while V, J and clone size come from that table. Within this sample are about 220,000 clones, with 75% to 90% of them counted one time only. Around 0.7% of the sample belongs to the ten largest clones.

The clonotype was recovered from a man between 40 and 49 years old with acute or convalescent COVID-19. The specimen was peripheral blood. The sequence is built from TRBV6-4 and TRBJ2-1, with the D segment identity uncertain. The nucleotide sequence reads TGTGCCAGCAGTGAAAACCCGAGCTCCTACAATGAGCAGTTCTTC. This yields the protein CASSENPSSYNEQFF.